These 3 T cell receptor beta chains were all obtained from the same sample, sequenced in a study of blood T cell repertoires in COVID-19. Only in-frame clones appear in the TCRdb table, and some are missing; sequencing was by immunoSEQ multiplex PCR. In the table there are more than 400,000 clones, about 90% of which are singletons. Specimen: PBMCs or T cells enriched from blood (not recorded which). Receptors were obtained from a young man who had recovered from COVID-19.

Concerning this clone: This CDR3 is also generated by other DNA sequences in the sample. The gene calls are TRBV5-1 and TRBJ2-1, with TRBD2 matching over 8 bases. This CDR3 spans 15 amino acids. Trimming cost V 2 bases and J 4 bases; bases outside gene matches: 5. In germline, CDR1 is SGHRS, CDR2 YFSETQ. The chain's CDR3 is CASSLGTSGYNEQFF. The CDR3 region has the DNA TGCGCCAGCAGCTTAGGAACTAGCGGTTACAATGAGCAGTTCTTC.

The chain uses TRBV2 and TRBJ2-1, with TRBD1 matching over 9 bases. Germline loops: CDR1 SNHLY, CDR2 FYNNEI. With 5 bases clipped from V and 2 bases from J, the junction kept 7 bases outside the gene matches. This CDR3 contains 16 residues. CDR3: CASSPSRDRAYNEQFF. In DNA, the CDR3 is TGTGCCAGCAGTCCGAGCCGGGACAGGGCCTACAATGAGCAGTTCTTC. The full variable domain, rest sourced from reference TRBV2 and TRBJ2-1, is EPEVTQTPSHQVTQMGQEVILRCVPISNHLYFYWYRQILGQKVEFLVSFYNNEISEKSEIFDDQFSVERPDGSNFTLKIRSTKLEDSAMYFCASSPSRDRAYNEQFFGPGTRLTVL.

V is TRBV28 and J is TRBJ1-2; D is perhaps TRBD1 (5 bases). The germline V gene has CDR1 MDHEN and CDR2 SYDVKM. The V and J ends lost 8 bases and 3 bases respectively, with 13 bases between them. The CDR3 is made up of 13 amino acids. The CDR3 loop reads CASRSGVYYGYTF. CDR3 bases: TGTGCCAGCCGTTCGGGGGTTTACTATGGCTACACCTTC.